This record covers a single TCR beta chain. This sample was taken from a study of PD-L1 blockade in urothelial cancer. On the study more broadly: Per blood sample, T cells had a median of approximately 150,000.

The data were produced by immunoSEQ multiplex PCR, yet TCRdb's version contains in-frame clones alone and is incomplete. This table holds tens of thousands of clones, roughly 88% found once. Time point meaning: peripheral blood 6 weeks after treatment start. This sequence was found in a man aged 45-65 years with urothelial cancer. Material: PBMCs, obtained around atezolizumab (anti-PD-L1) treatment.

The CDR3 is CASSLGVVPALNTEAFF. Here the CDR3 DNA reads TGTGCCAGCAGCTTGGGAGTAGTGCCAGCGTTGAACACTGAAGCTTTCTTT. The rearrangement uses TRBV5-5 and TRBJ1-1; D is ambiguous. The CDR3 consists of 17 residues. V was shortened by 0 bases and J by 0 bases, with 15 bases between the two germline ends. Looked up from germline, CDR1 is SGHKS and CDR2 is YYEKEE (reference sequence).